This record looks at one T cell receptor beta chain sequence and its context. Its target is unknown. The authors' processing: Over 95,000 TCRs per sample was the median, with a range of about 20,000 to 690,600. MiXCR, run by TCRdb on the RACE reads, gives a single entry per CDR3 protein. Here the V and J calls rest on TCRdb's processing, not on the authors' analysis. The data hold roughly 120,000 distinct CDR3 sequences, with approximately 13% observed a single time. Time point reported: pre-sensitization, week 0. As for treatment: therapeutic diphenylcyclopropenone sensitization with weekly scalp DPC. This sample is part of a study of human T cells and chemical hapten exposure. The overall study: Throughout a study of 20 to 30 weeks, patients underwent weekly scalp administration of diphenylcyclopropenone doses. Notes on the study in general: The immune response of these alopecia patients might not match healthy individuals'.

This receptor was identified in a woman aged 18-29 years with alopecia areata. Some clones in this sample may be carry-over from other donors' samples. The sample here was whole blood, taken in connection with sensitization to the hapten diphenylcyclopropenone (DPC).

DNA for the CDR3: TGTGCCAGCAGTGAAAGCCGGGCTAGCGGTTACAATGAGCAGTTCTTC. Translated: CASSESRASGYNEQFF. V gene TRBV25-1 combines with J gene TRBJ2-1; 7 bases align to TRBD2. V gave up 2 bases and J gave up 4 bases; unmatched junction bases: 8. The CDR3 length is 16 residues. Germline loops: CDR1 MGHDK, CDR2 SYGVNS.